The sequence of this T cell receptor beta chain was determined in a study of T cell repertoires in ileal Crohn's disease. About the research overall: Patients had a median roughly 8-year disease duration, and approximately 35% were active smokers. Study-wide results and caveats: Compared with CD4 T cells, sorted CD8 cells carried more expanded clones.

Assay: immunoSEQ multiplex PCR; the TCRdb copy retains only in-frame clones and omits some. Counted here are about 12,000 clones, around 83% occurring once; the ten biggest clones make up about 11%. Remarks on this clone: Antigen: not known.

V trimming: 4 bases; J trimming: 2 bases; junction bases outside the gene matches: 6. Germline-derived CDR1 and CDR2 are MNHEY and SVGAGI. This CDR3 region has 16 residues. Described time point: neoterminal ileum biopsy at postoperative endoscopy, about 6 months after surgery. The source is an adult with Crohn's disease. The chain carries TRBV6-5 and TRBJ2-1, with 9 bases that match TRBD2. The sequenced sample consisted of ileal tissue. CDR3 DNA: TGTGCCAGCAGTTGGGACCTAGCGGGACCCTACAATGAGCAGTTCTTC. It codes for CASSWDLAGPYNEQFF.